This T cell receptor beta chain stems from a study of cytomegalovirus exposure and HLA in healthy donors (dated by TCRdb to about 2017). For the study in its entirety: In an earlier analysis of several hundred of the donors, about 270 Gb of sequence data and approximately 120 million unique TCR beta sequences from 150 million to 200 million T cells were reported. A later genetic analysis used genome-wide SNP genotypes for about 65% of the 666 donors, treating that subset as a discovery cohort. Rather than using new phenotypic data, the later analysis identified candidate immune exposures from TCR beta sequences and from how often those sequences occurred across donors. HLA typing covered class I and class II loci at four-digit resolution. The aim of the study was to test whether cataloging public T cell receptors could identify signatures of past pathogen exposure. To predict cytomegalovirus infection status, the study combined high-throughput TCR immunosequencing, statistical association of individual TCRs with disease status, and machine learning. A separate validation cohort of about 110 different subjects was used in addition to the roughly 700-subject first cohort. In a later analysis, previously published TCR beta repertoires from more than 500 donors were re-analyzed and high-resolution HLA genotyping was added so that TCR occurrence patterns could be studied. The number of typed donors differed by locus: roughly 629-640 for A, B, C, DRB1 and DQB1; 500 to 550 for DQA1; approximately 600 for DPA1; and roughly 470 for DPB1. Every repertoire in the discovery cohort had been generated on one and the same sequencing platform. About 280 gigabases of sequencing data and approximately 92 million unique TCR sequences made up an early release that covered 640 HLA-typed donors. Because of strong linkage in the cohort, a handful of DR-DQ haplotypes were treated as single units for association and clustering. Among 398 genotyped donors of the cohort, an average of 235,054 unique TCR beta nucleotide sequences were sequenced per donor, around 20% of them non-productive. An earlier analysis of 587 of the donors used high-throughput TCR beta sequencing to judge whether each TCR beta V gene segment behaved as functional or pseudogenic. Among the roughly 400 genotyped donors, around 81% belonged to the genetic ancestry cluster associated with self-reported Caucasian donors. Donor age, sex, ethnicity and CMV serostatus were compiled together with the repertoire data. The T cell repertoires of 666 subjects were profiled by immunosequencing and related to cytomegalovirus serostatus.

Reading from cysteine to phenylalanine, the CDR3 counts 17 amino acids. Just CDR3 DNA is preserved here, 51 bases in frame from base 1. The junction shows trimming of 2 bases on V and 3 bases on J, plus 16 bases between the germline ends. CDR1 SGHDN and CDR2 FVKESK were looked up in the germline V gene. What the work shows at the level of the full study, not this receptor alone: At a false discovery rate of 0.05, a later analysis linked about 17,000 TCR beta sequences to specific HLA alleles. Several of the top co-occurrence clusters appeared to be linked to parvovirus B19, influenza, CMV and Epstein-Barr virus, according to a later analysis. Assigning TCR associations to individual alleles was difficult when HLA alleles, especially DR and DQ, strongly co-occurred. This cohort had only TCR beta chains sequenced, and the lack of alpha or paired-chain data limited which features could be detected. A group of highly shared sequence variants was considered likely to be a technical artifact of the sequencing pipeline. In both the original and validation cohorts, the classifier was reported to diagnose cytomegalovirus status with high specificity and sensitivity. The authors suggested that the approach could potentially be generalized to other disease states and immunological phenotypes. A later genetic analysis reported fewer N-insertions in productive TCRs among donors in an Asian-associated ancestry cluster than the 666-donor mean. HLA typing was unavailable for some donors at each locus, so association tests used only the typed subset. In the study, around 150 TCR beta chains were listed as associated with cytomegalovirus. Because the 87-base-pair reads could not distinguish some IMGT-functional V segments, including TRBV6-2 and TRBV6-3, those segments were excluded. A few of the identified cytomegalovirus-associated TCR beta chains were confirmed in vitro to be specific for cytomegalovirus antigens. Correlated functional status among segregating V segments might reflect linkage disequilibrium, but an unknown experimental factor could not be ruled out. Approximately 16 rarely observed V segments, including chromosome 9 orphons, were excluded from the earlier analysis of about 500 of the donors because counts were too low. Sequencing depth was assumed to be roughly uniform across donors in the presence/absence analyses, though that assumption may not hold. Broadly in line with IMGT annotations, most TCR beta V segments showed up in productive rearrangements about 87% or about 30% of the time in an earlier analysis of 587 of the donors. A later genetic analysis associated a missense DCLRE1C variant with V-gene and J-gene trimming of TCR beta chains, and an independent cohort replicated the association. In a later analysis, the rate of TCR association differed among HLA loci, with DRB1 alleles having the most associated TCRs and HLA-C alleles having the fewest. A later analysis found that most CMV-associated TCR beta chains appeared HLA-restricted, with HLA associations seemingly driven largely by CMV exposure. For the cohort, immune exposure information was limited to CMV serostatus. Across donors, most TCR sequences were observed very rarely, whereas some public TCRs were present in many individuals. A later analysis found that HLA-associated TCR beta chains were more clonally expanded and had lower generation probabilities than equally common non-associated chains. A further reported finding was that TCR beta sequences accurately predicted the HLA-A and HLA-B alleles for most subjects in the first cohort.

The cohort was made up of hundreds of healthy bone marrow donors. At the time of sampling, every cohort member was nominally healthy, though immune exposures that went unrecorded were likely present. The donor tested CMV seropositive and was one of the 289 seropositive cohort members. A peripheral blood sample was provided by each donor, and peripheral blood mononuclear cells were used for TCR beta sequencing. Genomic DNA was extracted from the blood cell samples with the Qiagen DNeasy Blood Extraction Kit. Libraries came from the immunoSEQ multiplex PCR assay. For the multiplex PCR, a mixture combining 60 forward primers for TCR Vbeta segments and 13 reverse primers for TCR Jbeta segments was used. The CDR3 region of rearranged TCR beta genes was amplified from genomic DNA with a multiplex PCR assay. On the Illumina HiSeq System, the amplified TCR beta libraries were sequenced as 87-base-pair reads. Regarding the original processing steps: A later analysis counted about 82 million unique TCR beta chains across the 650 to 800 repertoires, and roughly 9.9 million of these chains were shared by at least two donors. Raw reads were error-corrected and collapsed into unique sequences by a nearest-neighbor algorithm in which closely related sequences were merged to remove PCR and sequencing errors. Alignment of CDR3 sequences to IMGT reference sequences was used to assign V, D and J gene segments. Each retained sequence needed at least a six-nucleotide match to both a V gene segment and a J gene segment. Rearrangements were classified as productive when the CDR3 lacked stop codons and remained in frame with V and J, and all other rearrangements were classified as non-productive. Following IMGT convention, CDR3 was defined as the stretch from the second conserved V-encoded cysteine up to the conserved J-encoded phenylalanine. Sequences without an unambiguous match to a single V gene segment were excluded from the earlier analysis of 587 of the donors. In an earlier analysis of more than 500 of the donors, a V segment was called functional when productive rearrangements were above 56.7%, and segregating when the standard deviation between donors exceeded 5%. A statistical classification framework was built for diagnosing cytomegalovirus status from the catalog of TCR beta chain sequences. A later analysis assigned V and J genes by comparing TCR nucleotide sequences with IMGT/GENE-DB human TR gene sequences. Using the TCRdist pipeline, a later analysis assigned CDR3 sequences along with most-parsimonious VDJ recombination scenarios. In a later analysis, each TCR beta chain was defined by its CDR3 amino acid sequence together with its V-gene family, and reads lacking a unique V-gene family were excluded. To address suspected cross-contamination and a sequencing artifact, a later analysis removed approximately 600 highly shared, low-generation-probability nucleotide sequences. A later analysis calculated a clonal expansion index for each public chain from normalized within-repertoire ranks of inferred template counts. In a later analysis, generation probabilities were computed using a VDJ recombination model fitted to out-of-frame rearrangements, and the results were checked against IGoR. A later analysis scored TCR-TCR, TCR-HLA and TCR-CMV co-occurrence with hypergeometric tests, applying a repertoire-size bias correction to TCR pairs. False discovery rates were estimated in a later analysis by permuting HLA or CMV assignments 20 times. In a later analysis, co-occurring TCRs were grouped using DBSCAN, with TCRdist sequence similarity added in when clustering inside HLA-allele-positive subsets. Repertoires with fewer than 30,000 or more than 120,000 public chains, plus five repertoires with anomalous nucleotide sharing, were excluded from co-occurrence clustering. TCRdb carries this immuneACCESS record with in-frame sequences only. Its versions omit some clonotypes, under half of them owing to an unresolved V gene in the studies checked, with the rest unexplained. That table is the source of V, J and clone size, and D and trimming were worked out from the DNA. The sample's own table lists 45,000 to 65,000 clones. Around 12% of the sample is in the top ten clones.

No count is recorded, but by frequency this clone is large (0.1 to 1%). There is no known antigen for this receptor. The sequence derives from a man aged 18 to 30 in good health and CMV-seropositive. The V and J segments used are TRBV14 and TRBJ1-4; the D gene assignment is ambiguous. The material sequenced was PBMCs. The DNA sequence follows: TGTGCCAGCAGCCAACAAGCGCGGGGTATTGCTAATGAAAAACTGTTTTTT. It translates to CASSQQARGIANEKLFF. Reference TRBV14 and TRBJ1-4 proteins supply the regions before and after the CDR3; the full variable domain is: EAGVTQFPSHSVIEKGQTVTLRCDPISGHDNLYWYRRVMGKEIKFLLHFVKESKQDESGMPNNRFLAERTGGTYSTLKVQPAELEDSGVYFCASSQQARGIANEKLFFGSGTQLSVL.